Sequencing of this TCR beta chain was carried out in a study of T cell responses to AZD1222 COVID-19 vaccine. Remarks on this clone: Antigen: not known.

Generated by immunoSEQ multiplex PCR, the TCRdb table keeps only in-frame clones and is missing some. The profile shows about 110,000 clones, less than 95% of them singletons. Study-wide points: The number of AZD1222 recipients seropositive at baseline was only five or six. Repertoire sampling occurred only after the peak T cell response. Donors were chiefly white British, with a greater number of females, and clonal diversity was perhaps underestimated.

The sequences come from peripheral blood, collected 28 days after the second AZD1222 dose. The sequence derives from an adult who received the AZD1222 COVID-19 vaccine.

CDR3: CASSPMTGNTEAFF. Here the CDR3 DNA reads TGTGCCAGCTCACCCATGACGGGGAACACTGAAGCTTTCTTT. The J gene is TRBJ1-1, the V gene TRBV18; D gene uncertain. The CDR3 extends over 14 amino acids. Trimming took off 3 bases at V and 1 base at J, with 9 bases between the two ends. CDR1 is KGHSH, CDR2 LQKENI, per germline.